The 21 T cell receptor beta chains reported below all come from one sample, sequenced in a study of T-cell reconstitution after alpha-beta-depleted transplantation in children. TCRbeta library preparation incorporated unique molecular identifiers. TCRdb reprocessed the PCR reads with MiXCR, giving one entry per CDR3 protein. The sample contains roughly 340,000 distinct CDR3 sequences, about a sixth of which appear only once. The material was PBMCs, mostly from graft donor cells, obtained 360 days after TCRalphabeta/CD19-depleted stem cell transplant. The receptors come from a male patient aged 2-10 years who had a stem cell transplant for acute lymphoblastic leukemia, so the T cells may come from the graft donor.

This clonotype was found a few times. This chain joins TRBV20-1 and TRBJ1-1; 8 positions match TRBD1. The V segment lost 4 bases and the J segment 1 base; nucleotides outside the gene matches: 8. Germline V gives CDR1 DFQATT, CDR2 SNEGSKA (reference sequence). CDR3 size: 15 residues. The CDR3 sequence is CSATNEQGGNTEAFF. CDR3 DNA: TGCAGTGCTACCAACGAACAGGGGGGGAACACTGAAGCTTTCTTT.

This clonotype has a handful of counts. The chain has TRBV7-2 and TRBJ2-5; 8 bases line up with TRBD1. The CDR3 loop spans 15 amino acids. V shed 0 bases, J shed 7 bases, and the junction held 7 bases outside the gene matches. CDR1 and CDR2 from the germline V gene are SGHTA and FQGNSA. The CDR3 reads CASSLAGTGFVTQYF. As DNA, the CDR3 is TGTGCCAGCAGCTTAGCGGGGACAGGTTTCGTGACCCAGTACTTC.

V gene TRBV4-1 combines with J gene TRBJ2-3; a possible D gene is TRBD2 (6 bases). CDR3 length: 14 amino acids. Trimming removed 3 bases at V and 5 bases at J, with 12 bases between. From germline, CDR1 is MGHRA and CDR2 YSYEKL. DNA for the CDR3: TGCGCCAGCAGCCAGGGGGGAGTGGAAGATACGCAGTATTTT. This translates into CASSQGGVEDTQYF.

This chain joins TRBV12-3 or TRBV12-4 and TRBJ2-5; 7 positions match TRBD1. CDR3 length: 15 amino acids. J lost 2 bases, V lost 3 bases, and 6 bases had no gene match. CDR3: CASSFPGQKQETQYF. The CDR3 nucleotides read TGTGCCAGCAGTTTCCCGGGACAGAAACAAGAGACCCAGTACTTC.

This clonotype has a count of ten or more. The rearrangement links TRBV20-1 to TRBJ1-1; TRBD1 is a possible D gene (5 bases). This CDR3 contains 12 residues. Germline assignment: CDR1 DFQATT and CDR2 SNEGSKA (reference sequence). The V end lost 6 bases, the J end lost 7 bases, and 15 bases lay between the germline ends. CDR3 DNA sequence: TGCAGTGCCCGGGGCCCCATCGGTGAAGCTTTCTTT. Its translation is CSARGPIGEAFF.

CDR3 sequence (DNA): TGTGCCAGCAGCTTAAGACAGTCGGGGGACTACACCTTC. Translation: CASSLRQSGDYTF. The V and J genes are TRBV7-9 and TRBJ1-2; a possible D gene is TRBD1 (5 bases). The V gene lost 2 bases and the J gene lost 10 bases, with 14 bases spanning the gap. This CDR3 has 13 amino acids. Looked up from germline, CDR1 is SEHNR and CDR2 is FQNEAQ (reference sequence). Drawing the rest from reference TRBV7-9 and TRBJ1-2, the complete variable domain is DTGVSQNPRHKITKRGQNVTFRCDPISEHNRLYWYRQTLGQGPEFLTYFQNEAQLEKSRLLSDRFSAERPKGSFSTLEIQRTEQGDSAMYLCASSLRQSGDYTFGSGTRLTVV.

The chain employs TRBV2 and TRBJ2-7, with 12 bases that match TRBD2. The junction had 5 bases not matched to a gene; V was cut back by 4 bases and J by 4 bases. Per the germline V gene, CDR1 is SNHLY and CDR2 is FYNNEI. The CDR3 extends over 15 amino acids. The DNA for the CDR3 is TGTGCCAGCAGTGGATTGACTAGCGGGAGTTACGAGCAGTACTTC. Amino acids: CASSGLTSGSYEQYF.

Only a few counts were recorded for this clonotype. The chain is built from TRBV7-6 and TRBJ2-7; 8 nucleotides agree with TRBD2. V trimming: 5 bases; J trimming: 4 bases; junction bases outside the gene matches: 7. There are 14 residues in the CDR3. From germline, CDR1 is SGHVS and CDR2 FNYEAQ. CDR3 sequence (DNA): TGTGCCAGCAGCGCCGGGACTAGGAGGTACGAGCAGTACTTC. Its translation is CASSAGTRRYEQYF.

This clonotype was found a few times. V gene TRBV5-1 combines with J gene TRBJ1-6; D uncertain. The V end was cut by 0 bases, the J end by 9 bases, with 10 bases between. The CDR3 totals 14 residues. Germline-derived CDR1 and CDR2 are SGHRS and YFSETQ. The CDR3 spells CASSLVGDGSPLHF. The DNA for the CDR3 is TGCGCCAGCAGCTTGGTCGGCGACGGTTCACCCCTCCACTTT.

Comments on this clonotype: At one of its ends the junction is not consistent with the germline gene, which may arise from a read error. V is TRBV20-1 and J is TRBJ2-5; tentatively, D is TRBD1 or TRBD2 (5 bases each). Germline V gives CDR1 DFQATT, CDR2 SNEGSKA (reference sequence). This CDR3 spans 17 amino acids. The CDR3 DNA reads TGCTGTGCTAGAGATCCATGGGGGAGTATTCGTCCGGAGACCCAGTACTTC. It codes for CCARDPWGSIRPETQYF.

The chain recombines TRBV7-6 with TRBJ2-1; TRBD1 matches 7 bases. The CDR3 has 15 amino acids. The germline V gene has CDR1 SGHVS and CDR2 FNYEAQ. J lost 4 bases, V lost 2 bases, and 5 bases had no gene match. The CDR3 bases are TGTGCCAGCAGCTTAAGGGACAGTTATTACAATGAGCAGTTCTTC. Translated, it gives CASSLRDSYYNEQFF.

The chain employs TRBV20-1 and TRBJ2-7; tentative D call: TRBD1 (7 bases). The CDR3 totals 14 residues. The germline CDR1 and CDR2 sequences are DFQATT and SNEGSKA (reference sequence). V was pared by 4 bases and J by 7 bases, with 20 bases between. Written as DNA, the CDR3 is TGCAGTGCTATGGAGGGACAGACGACGTGGGAGCAGTACTTC. Its translation: CSAMEGQTTWEQYF.

This chain joins TRBV12-3 or TRBV12-4 and TRBJ2-2; D remains ambiguous. The CDR3 length is 14 residues. Trimming removed 7 bases at V and 3 bases at J, with 12 bases between. The CDR3 is CASKGATYTGELFF. In DNA form, the CDR3 reads TGTGCCAGCAAGGGCGCGACCTACACCGGGGAGCTGTTTTTT.

There are a few counts of this clonotype. This chain connects TRBV5-1 to TRBJ1-2, with 7 positions matching TRBD1. The CDR3 extends over 13 amino acids. J was trimmed by 2 bases and V by 8 bases; bases with no gene match: 6. Germline V gives CDR1 SGHRS, CDR2 YFSETQ. This CDR3 is CASRTGPNYGYTF. CDR3 in DNA: TGCGCCAGTCGGACAGGCCCCAACTATGGCTACACCTTC.

The table lists this clonotype with a few counts. The chain joins TRBV21-1 to TRBJ1-5; TRBD1, as called in the table, went unchecked against the DNA. TRBV21-1 is a pseudogene locus. The CDR3 runs 14 residues. CDR3 coding DNA: TGTGCCAGCAGCGAGCGACAGGGCAATCAGCCCCAGCATTTT. Amino acids: CASSERQGNQPQHF.

This clonotype was observed a handful of times. The V gene is TRBV4-2, the J gene TRBJ1-5; 10 positions match TRBD1. CDR1 is LGHNA and CDR2 is YNFKEQ in the germline V gene. This CDR3 comprises 16 residues. V was clipped by 0 bases and J by 3 bases; unmatched bases: 2. The CDR3, as DNA: TGTGCCAGCAGCCAAGAGGGGACAGGGGTCAATCAGCCCCAGCATTTT. It codes for CASSQEGTGVNQPQHF.

This clonotype was observed many times. CDR3 residues: CASLQQGTTWAGELFF. The CDR3 DNA is TGTGCCAGCCTCCAACAGGGCACTACGTGGGCCGGGGAGCTGTTTTTT. This chain links TRBV6-2 or TRBV6-3 with TRBJ2-2; possibly TRBD1 for D (6 bases). The CDR3 runs to 16 residues. Trimming removed 8 bases at V and 6 bases at J, with 22 bases between. CDR1 and CDR2 (germline): MNHEY, SVGEGT.

This clonotype occurred a few times. The gene calls are TRBV12-5 and TRBJ2-1; D gene uncertain. Germline CDR1 reads LGHNT; CDR2 reads FRNRAP. The germline V and J ends were trimmed by 3 bases and 3 bases, with 12 bases remaining between them. The CDR3 sequence is 15 residues long. As DNA, the CDR3 is TGTGCTAGTGGTTTTGTCCAGCACTACTACAATGAGCAGTTCTTC. Amino acid sequence: CASGFVQHYYNEQFF.

This clonotype was detected a few times. This chain uses TRBV5-5 with TRBJ2-1; D not certain. Trimming removed 3 bases at V and 4 bases at J, with 8 bases between. The CDR3 loop spans 13 amino acids. Per germline, CDR1 SGHKS and CDR2 YYEKEE (reference sequence). The CDR3 DNA is TGTGCCAGCAGCTCGGACGATTACAATGAGCAGTTCTTC. It encodes CASSSDDYNEQFF.

This clonotype was seen repeatedly, ten times or more. The V and J genes are TRBV6-5 and TRBJ2-1; D might be TRBD1 (5 bases). The length of the CDR3 is 15 residues. CDR1 and CDR2 from the germline V gene are MNHEY and SVGAGI. Trimming left V 2 bases short and J 4 bases short, with 12 bases between. DNA of the CDR3: TGTGCCAGCAGTTACGAAGAGACAGATTACAATGAGCAGTTCTTC. Residues: CASSYEETDYNEQFF.

The rearrangement links TRBV9 to TRBJ2-4; D perhaps matches TRBD1 (5 bases). CDR1 and CDR2 (germline): SGDLS, YYNGEE. V was pared by 0 bases and J by 9 bases, with 16 bases between. This CDR3 contains 15 residues. Written as DNA, the CDR3 is TGTGCCAGCAGCGTAGAAGGACGGCCGCAGGGCATTCAGTACTTC. This codes for CASSVEGRPQGIQYF.